Here is one T cell receptor (beta chain) with its context. Its antigen is not known. CDR3 length equals 17 residues. Between the trimmed V and J ends, which lost 2 bases and 0 bases, there was a span of 11 bases. Germline V lookup: CDR1 KGHSH, CDR2 LQKENI. This specimen comes from a study of lymphopenia after photon versus proton radiotherapy. Repertoires were generated with immunoSEQ multiplex PCR, while TCRdb's copy carries only in-frame clones and drops some. The data show 20,000 or so clones, nearly 95% seen once. Regarding the study as a whole: Post-nadir diversity loss with photons came from oligoclonal expansion, particularly CD8+ Temra cells. Photon-treated patients lost naive T cells and TCR diversity; proton-treated stayed stable. Post-nadir TCR diversity decline inversely tracked overall survival among those who died.

The V call is TRBV18, the J call TRBJ2-6; D uncertain. Here the sequenced sample was peripheral blood, taken from a patient treated with proton-based radiotherapy. This receptor was identified in a woman between 65 and 79 years old with pancreatic cancer. Some clones in this sample may be carry-over from other donors' samples. The CDR3 loop reads CASSPRVLTSGANVLTF. The CDR3 nucleotides are TGTGCCAGCTCACCAAGGGTTCTGACCTCTGGGGCCAACGTCCTGACTTTC.